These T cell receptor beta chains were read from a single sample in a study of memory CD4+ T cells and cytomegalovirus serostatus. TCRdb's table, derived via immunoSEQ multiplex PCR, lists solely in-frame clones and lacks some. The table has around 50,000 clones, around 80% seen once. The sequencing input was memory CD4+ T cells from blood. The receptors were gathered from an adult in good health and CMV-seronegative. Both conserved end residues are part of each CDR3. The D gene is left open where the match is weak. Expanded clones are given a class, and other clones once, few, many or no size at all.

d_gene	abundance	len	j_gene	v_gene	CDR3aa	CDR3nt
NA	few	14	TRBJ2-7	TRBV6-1	CASESASSSYEQYF	TGTGCCAGCGAGTCGGCTAGTTCATCTTACGAGCAGTACTTC
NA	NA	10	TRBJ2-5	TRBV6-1	CASSEETQYF	TGTGCCAGCAGTGAAGAGACCCAGTACTTC
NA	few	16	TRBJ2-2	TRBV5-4	CASSGQLDRKTGELFF	TGTGCCAGCAGCGGGCAGTTGGACAGAAAGACCGGGGAGCTGTTTTTT
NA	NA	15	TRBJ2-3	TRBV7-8	CASSLDHFPKDTQYF	TGTGCCAGCAGCTTAGACCACTTCCCGAAAGATACGCAGTATTTT
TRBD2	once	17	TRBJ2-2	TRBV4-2	CASSQGLAGVGTGELFF	TGTGCCAGCAGCCAAGGACTAGCGGGAGTGGGGACCGGGGAGCTGTTTTTT
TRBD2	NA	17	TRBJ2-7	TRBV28	CASSVGASGRAGYEQYF	TGTGCCAGCTCCGTCGGGGCTAGCGGGAGGGCCGGGTACGAGCAGTACTTC
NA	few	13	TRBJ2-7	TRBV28	CASRSTVSYEQYF	TGTGCCAGCAGATCTACAGTTTCCTACGAGCAGTACTTC
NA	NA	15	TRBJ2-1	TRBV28	CASSSSGFSYNEQFF	TGTGCCAGCAGCTCGAGCGGGTTCTCCTACAATGAGCAGTTCTTC
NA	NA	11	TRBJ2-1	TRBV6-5	CASTGANEQFF	TGTGCCAGCACTGGGGCTAATGAGCAGTTCTTC
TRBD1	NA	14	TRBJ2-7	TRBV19	CASSILGQANEQYF	TGTGCCAGTAGTATCCTTGGACAGGCTAACGAGCAGTACTTC